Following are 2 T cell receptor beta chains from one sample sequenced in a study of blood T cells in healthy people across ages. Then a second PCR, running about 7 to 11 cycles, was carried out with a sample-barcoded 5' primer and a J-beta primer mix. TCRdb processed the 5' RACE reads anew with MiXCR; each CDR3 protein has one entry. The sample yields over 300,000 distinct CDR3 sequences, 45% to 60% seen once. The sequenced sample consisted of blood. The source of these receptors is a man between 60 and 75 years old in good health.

The CDR3 is CASSYLDIGEQYF. CDR3 bases: TGTGCCAGCAGTTACCTTGACATTGGCGAGCAGTACTTC. The chain recombines TRBV6-6 with TRBJ2-7, with no clear D. This CDR3 contains 13 residues. V lost 2 bases, J lost 6 bases, and 11 bases lay in between. In germline, CDR1 is MNHNY, CDR2 SVGAGI (reference sequence).

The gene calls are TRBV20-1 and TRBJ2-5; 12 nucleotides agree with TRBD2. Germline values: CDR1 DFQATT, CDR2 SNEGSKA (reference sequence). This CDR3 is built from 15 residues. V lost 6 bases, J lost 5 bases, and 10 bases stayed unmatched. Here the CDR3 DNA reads TGCAGTGCCACTGGGTCTAGCGGGAGGGACGAGACCCAGTACTTC. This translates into CSATGSSGRDETQYF.